This is a list of T cell receptor beta chains from one sample in a study of Graves' ophthalmopathy and Graves' hyperthyroidism. TCRdb analysed the multiplex PCR reads with MiXCR anew, one entry per CDR3 protein. The table lists roughly 400,000 distinct CDR3 sequences, 17% of them singletons. Sequencing input: peripheral blood. These receptors were taken from an adult woman with stable Graves' hyperthyroidism. CDR3s include the opening cysteine and the closing phenylalanine or tryptophan.

v_call: TRBV4-1; j_call: TRBJ1-6; cdr3_length: 16; cdr3_aa: CASSQDRWAYNSPLHF
v_call: TRBV12-3/TRBV12-4; j_call: TRBJ2-7; cdr3_length: 13; cdr3_aa: CASSFGTGVEQYF
v_call: TRBV11-2; j_call: TRBJ2-5; cdr3_length: 15; cdr3_aa: CASSVTSGRQETQYF
v_call: TRBV11-2; j_call: TRBJ2-7; cdr3_length: 15; cdr3_aa: CASSSVQGRHYEQYF
v_call: TRBV5-1; j_call: TRBJ2-7; cdr3_length: 15; cdr3_aa: CASSPGGTLAAEQYF
v_call: TRBV29-1; j_call: TRBJ2-2; cdr3_length: 15; cdr3_aa: CSVDLATSQTGELFF
v_call: TRBV20-1; j_call: TRBJ2-7; cdr3_length: 13; cdr3_aa: CSAIGQGVHEQYF
v_call: TRBV7-2; j_call: TRBJ2-7; cdr3_length: 15; cdr3_aa: CASSLGGTTIYEQYF
v_call: TRBV6-5; j_call: TRBJ2-7; cdr3_length: 13; cdr3_aa: CASTSPGASEQYF
v_call: TRBV6-1; j_call: TRBJ2-7; cdr3_length: 15; cdr3_aa: CASSELAGGRQEQYF
v_call: TRBV20-1; j_call: TRBJ2-7; cdr3_length: 13; cdr3_aa: CSARGLAIHEQYF
v_call: TRBV28; j_call: TRBJ2-7; cdr3_length: 14; cdr3_aa: CASSWDRGIYEQYF
v_call: TRBV7-2; j_call: TRBJ2-5; cdr3_length: 18; cdr3_aa: CASSLLEGTSGSRQTQYF
v_call: TRBV11-2; j_call: TRBJ2-7; cdr3_length: 15; cdr3_aa: CASSRADLSSYEQYF
v_call: TRBV5-6; j_call: TRBJ1-2; cdr3_length: 14; cdr3_aa: CASSLGQGSGGYTF
v_call: TRBV29-1; j_call: TRBJ2-5; cdr3_length: 13; cdr3_aa: CSVVYSHQETQYF
v_call: TRBV2; j_call: TRBJ1-6; cdr3_length: 15; cdr3_aa: CASSVGTGDNSPLHF
v_call: TRBV7-9; j_call: TRBJ2-5; cdr3_length: 14; cdr3_aa: CASSLVTGEETQYF
v_call: TRBV7-9; j_call: TRBJ2-7; cdr3_length: 14; cdr3_aa: CASSLGVTRGEQYF
v_call: TRBV5-1; j_call: TRBJ1-1; cdr3_length: 16; cdr3_aa: CASSLVTGAVVTEAFF
v_call: TRBV28; j_call: TRBJ1-3; cdr3_length: 16; cdr3_aa: CASSSTRTGSGNTIYF
v_call: TRBV7-6; j_call: TRBJ2-7; cdr3_length: 13; cdr3_aa: CASSLSVFYEQYF
v_call: TRBV19; j_call: TRBJ1-1; cdr3_length: 14; cdr3_aa: CASRGRTANTEAFF
v_call: TRBV9; j_call: TRBJ2-7; cdr3_length: 13; cdr3_aa: CASSPSLGGEQYF
v_call: TRBV4-1; j_call: TRBJ1-1; cdr3_length: 16; cdr3_aa: CASSNQDGRSNTEAFF
v_call: TRBV20-1; j_call: TRBJ2-5; cdr3_length: 15; cdr3_aa: CSARGTSGFKETQYF
v_call: TRBV28; j_call: TRBJ2-2; cdr3_length: 16; cdr3_aa: CASSFLSRTYTGELFF
v_call: TRBV30; j_call: TRBJ1-2; cdr3_length: 13; cdr3_aa: CAGHGQEIGGYTF
v_call: TRBV7-9; j_call: TRBJ2-5; cdr3_length: 15; cdr3_aa: CASSLEPGTQETQYF
v_call: TRBV2; j_call: TRBJ2-7; cdr3_length: 13; cdr3_aa: CASVYRTAYEQYF
v_call: TRBV27; j_call: TRBJ2-7; cdr3_length: 14; cdr3_aa: CASRLGGVTYEQYF
v_call: TRBV24-1; j_call: TRBJ1-1; cdr3_length: 17; cdr3_aa: CATSDLHGRMAHTEAFF
v_call: TRBV12-3/TRBV12-4; j_call: TRBJ2-6; cdr3_length: 13; cdr3_aa: CALEASGANVLTF
v_call: TRBV19; j_call: TRBJ2-5; cdr3_length: 15; cdr3_aa: CASSIHRDLQETQYF
v_call: TRBV12-3/TRBV12-4; j_call: TRBJ1-1; cdr3_length: 13; cdr3_aa: CASREAGGSEAFF
v_call: TRBV19; j_call: TRBJ2-2; cdr3_length: 16; cdr3_aa: CASSIGGDPDTGELFF
v_call: TRBV30; j_call: TRBJ2-7; cdr3_length: 13; cdr3_aa: CAWSDGPTYEQYF
v_call: TRBV29-1; j_call: TRBJ2-2; cdr3_length: 13; cdr3_aa: CSVEGDNTGELFF
v_call: TRBV12-3/TRBV12-4; j_call: TRBJ1-1; cdr3_length: 14; cdr3_aa: CASSGQQPNTEAFF
v_call: TRBV7-2; j_call: TRBJ1-3; cdr3_length: 14; cdr3_aa: CASSLGSSGNTIYF
v_call: TRBV27; j_call: TRBJ2-2; cdr3_length: 15; cdr3_aa: CASSFSQGETGELFF
v_call: TRBV12-3/TRBV12-4; j_call: TRBJ2-5; cdr3_length: 14; cdr3_aa: CASSLRDREQTQYF
v_call: TRBV27; j_call: TRBJ2-7; cdr3_length: 16; cdr3_aa: CASSSASGDRAYEQYF
v_call: TRBV20-1; j_call: TRBJ2-5; cdr3_length: 16; cdr3_aa: CSADGTSGSLQETQYF
v_call: TRBV13; j_call: TRBJ1-5; cdr3_length: 14; cdr3_aa: CASSWGQGNQPQHF
v_call: TRBV7-3; j_call: TRBJ1-6; cdr3_length: 22; cdr3_aa: CASSLSGTGGGSVVPYNSPLHF
v_call: TRBV11-2; j_call: TRBJ2-5; cdr3_length: 14; cdr3_aa: CASSLSRSGETQYF
v_call: TRBV28; j_call: TRBJ1-2; cdr3_length: 16; cdr3_aa: CASSFSGTGGINGYTF
v_call: TRBV7-6; j_call: TRBJ1-1; cdr3_length: 15; cdr3_aa: CASSLAGGRNTEAFF
v_call: TRBV2; j_call: TRBJ2-5; cdr3_length: 11; cdr3_aa: CASTYQETQYF
v_call: TRBV10-3; j_call: TRBJ1-2; cdr3_length: 16; cdr3_aa: CAISEFRDTKGYGYTF
v_call: TRBV2; j_call: TRBJ1-2; cdr3_length: 11; cdr3_aa: CASQGQDPYTF
v_call: TRBV6-2/TRBV6-3; j_call: TRBJ2-2; cdr3_length: 17; cdr3_aa: CASSQDYRIPNTGELFF
v_call: TRBV19; j_call: TRBJ1-2; cdr3_length: 15; cdr3_aa: CASYDYSTTPYGYTF
v_call: TRBV30; j_call: TRBJ2-6; cdr3_length: 14; cdr3_aa: CAWDHSSGANVLTF